This T cell receptor (beta chain) was sequenced for a study of identical twins. Whole-study results and caveats: Excess low generation probability was seen in twin-shared out-of-frame alpha sequences. Insertions ran lower in abundant cord blood beta clonotypes, though not in memory repertoires. It was cross-sectional statistical analysis, not following the same donors, that the conclusions relied on.

As to this clonotype: No antigen is known for it.

TCRdb called the 5' RACE reads again in MiXCR, with one record for every CDR3 protein. Among more than 650,000 distinct CDR3 sequences listed, around 6% were seen once. Trimming removed 2 bases at V and 6 bases at J, with 17 bases between. This CDR3 comprises 16 residues. Per the germline V gene, CDR1 is MGHRA and CDR2 is YSYEKL. The chain uses TRBV4-1 and TRBJ1-5; D not resolved. Specimen: naive T cells sorted from blood. The TCR was taken from a man between 18 and 29 years old in good health. The CDR3 spells CASSQTVRITTQPQHF. The CDR3 DNA reads TGCGCCAGCAGCCAAACGGTCCGGATTACCACTCAGCCCCAGCATTTT.